This T cell receptor (beta chain) derives from a study of OX40 agonist ivuxolimab in advanced cancers. Broader study findings: Antigen targets of the expanded peripheral T cells went undetermined. Average numbers of expanded clones were greater in CD8+ T cells than in CD4+. Near-lowest levels of clonal expansion characterized partial responders at 0.1-3.0 mg/kg.

This clone was observed a handful of times. As yet, its antigen is unknown. This CDR3 region has 15 residues. Germline V CDR1 and CDR2: SEHNR, FQNEAQ (reference sequence). The junction had 6 bases not matched to a gene; V was cut back by 1 base and J by 7 bases. The data were produced by immunoSEQ multiplex PCR, yet TCRdb's version contains in-frame clones alone and is incomplete. The data contain approximately 60,000 clones, approximately 86% of them singletons. The clonotype was recovered from an adult with an advanced solid tumor such as melanoma, head and neck, liver or kidney cancer. The genes are TRBV7-9 and TRBJ2-1, with 8 bases lining up with TRBD2. The specimen comprised CD4+ or CD8+ T cells sorted from blood, sampled in a trial of the OX40 agonist ivuxolimab. This CDR3 is CASSLGGTSVNEQFF. In DNA form, the CDR3 reads TGTGCCAGCAGCTTAGGAGGGACTAGTGTTAATGAGCAGTTCTTC.